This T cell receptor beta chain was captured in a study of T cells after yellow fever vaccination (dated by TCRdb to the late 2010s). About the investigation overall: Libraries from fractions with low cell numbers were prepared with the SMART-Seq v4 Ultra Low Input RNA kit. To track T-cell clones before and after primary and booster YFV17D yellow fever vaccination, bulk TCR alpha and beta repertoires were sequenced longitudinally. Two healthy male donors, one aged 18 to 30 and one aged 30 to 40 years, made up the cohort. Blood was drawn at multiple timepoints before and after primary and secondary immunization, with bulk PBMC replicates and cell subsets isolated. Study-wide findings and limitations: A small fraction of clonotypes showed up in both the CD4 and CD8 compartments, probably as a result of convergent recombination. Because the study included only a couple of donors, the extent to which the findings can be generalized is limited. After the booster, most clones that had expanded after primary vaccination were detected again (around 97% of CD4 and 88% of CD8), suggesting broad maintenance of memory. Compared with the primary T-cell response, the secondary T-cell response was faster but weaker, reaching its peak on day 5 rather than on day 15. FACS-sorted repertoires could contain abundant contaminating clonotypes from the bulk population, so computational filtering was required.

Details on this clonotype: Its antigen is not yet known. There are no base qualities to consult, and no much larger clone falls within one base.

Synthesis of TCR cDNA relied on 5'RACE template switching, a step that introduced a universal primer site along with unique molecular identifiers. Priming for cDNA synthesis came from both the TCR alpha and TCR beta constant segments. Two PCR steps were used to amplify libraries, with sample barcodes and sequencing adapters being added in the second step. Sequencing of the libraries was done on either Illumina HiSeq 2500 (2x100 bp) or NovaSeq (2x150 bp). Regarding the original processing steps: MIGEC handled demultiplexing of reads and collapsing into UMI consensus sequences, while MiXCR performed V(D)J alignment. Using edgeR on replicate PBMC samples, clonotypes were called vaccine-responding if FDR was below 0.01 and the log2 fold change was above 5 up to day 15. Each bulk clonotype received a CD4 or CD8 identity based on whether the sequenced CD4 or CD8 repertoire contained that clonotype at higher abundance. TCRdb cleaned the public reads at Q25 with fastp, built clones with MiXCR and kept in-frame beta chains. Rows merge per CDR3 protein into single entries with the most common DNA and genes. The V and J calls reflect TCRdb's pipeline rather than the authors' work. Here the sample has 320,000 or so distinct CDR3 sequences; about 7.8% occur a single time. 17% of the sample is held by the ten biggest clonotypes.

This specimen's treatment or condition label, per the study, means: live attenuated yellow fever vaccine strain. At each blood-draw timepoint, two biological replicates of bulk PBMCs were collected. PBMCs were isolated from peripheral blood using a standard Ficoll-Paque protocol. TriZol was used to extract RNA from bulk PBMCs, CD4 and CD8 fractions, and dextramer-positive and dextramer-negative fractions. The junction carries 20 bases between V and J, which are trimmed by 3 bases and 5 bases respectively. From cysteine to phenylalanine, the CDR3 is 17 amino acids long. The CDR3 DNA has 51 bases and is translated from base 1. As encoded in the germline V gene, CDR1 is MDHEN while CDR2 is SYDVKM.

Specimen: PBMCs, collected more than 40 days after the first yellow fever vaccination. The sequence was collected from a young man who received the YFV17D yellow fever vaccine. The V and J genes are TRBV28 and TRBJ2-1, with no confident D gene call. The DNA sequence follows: TGTGCCAGCAGTTTGTACCGGGCCTTTGAGACTGACAATGAGCAGTTCTTC. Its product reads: CASSLYRAFETDNEQFF.